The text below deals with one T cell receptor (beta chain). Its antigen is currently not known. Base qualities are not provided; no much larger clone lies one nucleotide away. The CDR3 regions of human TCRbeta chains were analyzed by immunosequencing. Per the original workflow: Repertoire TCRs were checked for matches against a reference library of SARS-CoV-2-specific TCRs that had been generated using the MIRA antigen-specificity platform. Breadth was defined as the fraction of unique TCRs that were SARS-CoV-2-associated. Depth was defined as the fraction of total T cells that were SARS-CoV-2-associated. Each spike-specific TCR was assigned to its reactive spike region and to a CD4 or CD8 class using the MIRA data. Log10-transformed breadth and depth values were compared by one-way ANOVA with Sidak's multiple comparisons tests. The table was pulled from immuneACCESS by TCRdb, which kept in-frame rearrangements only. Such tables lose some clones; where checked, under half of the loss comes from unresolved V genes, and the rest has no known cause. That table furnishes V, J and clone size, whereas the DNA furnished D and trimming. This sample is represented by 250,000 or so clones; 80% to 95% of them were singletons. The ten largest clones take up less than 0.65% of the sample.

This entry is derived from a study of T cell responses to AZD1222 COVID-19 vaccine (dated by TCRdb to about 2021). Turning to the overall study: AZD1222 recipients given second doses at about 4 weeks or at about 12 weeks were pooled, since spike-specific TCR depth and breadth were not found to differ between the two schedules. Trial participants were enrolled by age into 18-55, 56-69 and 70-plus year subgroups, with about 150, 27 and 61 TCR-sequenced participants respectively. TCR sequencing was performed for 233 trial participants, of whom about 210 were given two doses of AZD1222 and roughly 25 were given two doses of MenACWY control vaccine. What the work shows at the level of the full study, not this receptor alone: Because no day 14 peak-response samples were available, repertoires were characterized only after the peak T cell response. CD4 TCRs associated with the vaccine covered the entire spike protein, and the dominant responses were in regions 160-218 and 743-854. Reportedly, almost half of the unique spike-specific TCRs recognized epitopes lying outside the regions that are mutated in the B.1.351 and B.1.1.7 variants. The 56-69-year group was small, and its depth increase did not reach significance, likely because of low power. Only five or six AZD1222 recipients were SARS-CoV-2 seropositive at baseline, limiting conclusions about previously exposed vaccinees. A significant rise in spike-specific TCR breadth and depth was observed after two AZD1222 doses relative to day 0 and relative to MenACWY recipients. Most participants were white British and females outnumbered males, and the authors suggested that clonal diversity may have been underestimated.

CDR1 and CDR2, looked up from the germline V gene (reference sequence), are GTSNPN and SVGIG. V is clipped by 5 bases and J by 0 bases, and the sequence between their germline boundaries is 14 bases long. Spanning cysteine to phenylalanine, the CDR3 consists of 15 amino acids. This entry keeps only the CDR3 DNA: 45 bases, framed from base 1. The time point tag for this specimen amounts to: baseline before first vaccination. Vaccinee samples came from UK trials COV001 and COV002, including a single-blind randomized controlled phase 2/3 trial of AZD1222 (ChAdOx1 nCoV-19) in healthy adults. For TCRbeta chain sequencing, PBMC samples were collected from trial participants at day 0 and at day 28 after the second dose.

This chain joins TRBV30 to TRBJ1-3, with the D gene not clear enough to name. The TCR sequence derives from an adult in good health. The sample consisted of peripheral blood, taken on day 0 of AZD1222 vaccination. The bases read TGTGCCTGGCGCCCCCCCCGGTTCTCTGGAAACACCATATATTTT. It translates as CAWRPPRFSGNTIYF.